These 18 T cell receptor beta chains were all obtained from the same sample, sequenced in a study of blood T cells in healthy people across ages. Together with a sample-barcoded 5' primer, a J-beta primer mix was included in a second PCR lasting about 6 to 11 cycles. TCRdb analysed the 5' RACE reads with MiXCR anew, one entry per CDR3 protein. The table includes around 2 million distinct CDR3 sequences, about two fifths detected once. The sequencing input was blood. The receptors come from a human donor in good health.

This chain connects TRBV6-2 or TRBV6-3 to TRBJ1-5, with 7 positions matching TRBD1. The CDR3 is 14 amino acids. V gave up 6 bases and J gave up 5 bases; unmatched junction bases: 7. Germline V lookup: CDR1 MNHEY, CDR2 SVGEGT. Here the CDR3 reads CASSHRGAHQPQHF. CDR3 nucleotides: TGTGCCAGCAGCCACAGGGGCGCCCATCAGCCCCAGCATTTT.

This clonotype was detected a few times. The chain links TRBV2 to TRBJ1-2; D remains unclear. This CDR3 has 13 amino acids. Germline V lookup: CDR1 SNHLY, CDR2 FYNNEI. V was trimmed by 9 bases and J by 1 base, leaving 12 bases between them. The CDR3, as DNA: TGTGCCAGAAGGACCGATGGTAACTATGGCTACACCTTC. The encoded protein is CARRTDGNYGYTF.

On this clonotype itself: Compared with germline, one end of the junction differs, possibly owing to a read error. J is TRBJ2-5 and V is TRBV10-3; D not resolved. The germline V gene encodes CDR1 ENHRY and CDR2 SYGVKD. The CDR3 is 15 amino acids. The CDR3 bases are TGTGCCATCAGTGATGCGAGTACAGCTCAAGACACCCAGTACTTC. The encoded protein is CAISDASTAQDTQYF.

The chain links TRBV3-1 to TRBJ2-1, with 10 bases identical to TRBD2. This CDR3 comprises 17 residues. The ends lost 3 bases at V and 5 bases at J; junction bases unmatched: 10. Germline assignment: CDR1 LGHDT and CDR2 YNNKEL (reference sequence). The chain's CDR3 is CASSHHWGGTSDNEQFF. CDR3 nucleotide sequence: TGTGCCAGCAGCCACCACTGGGGTGGGACTAGCGACAATGAGCAGTTCTTC.

The genes are TRBV7-9 and TRBJ2-4; D may correspond to TRBD1 or TRBD2 (5 bases each). Per the germline V gene, CDR1 is SEHNR and CDR2 is FQNEAQ (reference sequence). Trimming stripped 5 bases from V and 2 bases from J, with 10 bases between. This CDR3 contains 14 residues. The CDR3 reads CASSPRGPKNIQYF. The CDR3 DNA sequence: TGTGCCAGCAGCCCGAGGGGACCCAAAAACATTCAGTACTTC.

This clonotype was seen more than once but under ten times. The chain has TRBV6-5 and TRBJ1-2; 8 nucleotides match TRBD1. V was pared by 0 bases and J by 8 bases, with 11 bases of the junction left unmatched. Germline assignment: CDR1 MNHEY and CDR2 SVGAGI. CDR3 length: 16 amino acids. CDR3 DNA: TGTGCCAGCAGTTACTCGACATGGTTCAGGGGGCAAGGCTACACCTTC. Its translation: CASSYSTWFRGQGYTF.

A remark on this clonotype: One junction end disagrees with the germline gene, perhaps due to a read error. The chain couples TRBV20-1 to TRBJ2-1; possibly TRBD2 for D (7 bases). Germline values: CDR1 DFQATT, CDR2 SNEGSKA (reference sequence). The CDR3 contains 15 residues. The CDR3 sequence is CSARSGGGTYDEQFF. The CDR3 region has the DNA TGCAGTGCTAGATCTGGGGGGGGCACCTACGATGAGCAGTTCTTC.

The chain uses TRBV3-1 and TRBJ2-7; D ambiguous. Germline V gene sequence: CDR1 LGHDT, CDR2 YNNKEL (reference sequence). The CDR3 length is 16 residues. The ends were cut back, 2 bases at V and 0 bases at J, with 14 bases in the middle. Written as DNA, the CDR3 is TGTGCCAGCAGCCAAAACCGGTGGGGAAGCTCCTACGAGCAGTACTTC. Translated: CASSQNRWGSSYEQYF.

J is TRBJ1-5 and V is TRBV12-3 or TRBV12-4; D is unclear. The CDR3 length is 13 residues. Trimming cost V 7 bases and J 9 bases, with 16 bases left between them. The CDR3 coding sequence is TGTGCCAGCACCAAGGGAACCTGGATGCCCCAGCATTTT. Translated: CASTKGTWMPQHF.

The chain couples TRBV6-1 to TRBJ1-2, with D perhaps TRBD1 (6 bases). Between the trimmed V and J ends, which lost 4 bases and 8 bases, there was a span of 17 bases. This CDR3 comprises 14 residues. The V gene's germline CDR1 is MNHNS and CDR2 SASEGT. The CDR3 coding sequence is TGTGCCAGCAGTGCCCAGTTGGGGGGCGGCGGCTACACCTTC. This translates into CASSAQLGGGGYTF.

This rearrangement joins TRBV7-9 to TRBJ1-2; D not certain. Germline assignment: CDR1 SEHNR and CDR2 FQNEAQ (reference sequence). Between the trimmed V and J ends, which lost 5 bases and 3 bases, there was a span of 16 bases. This CDR3 is built from 15 residues. The CDR3 DNA sequence: TGTGCCAGCAGCCCACAAACAGCCTATTACTATGGCTACACCTTC. Translated: CASSPQTAYYYGYTF.

The V gene is TRBV24-1, the J gene TRBJ2-1; D perhaps matches TRBD1 (6 bases). This CDR3 is built from 14 residues. V was clipped by 4 bases and J by 4 bases, with 10 bases between them. CDR1 and CDR2 (germline): KGHDR, SFDVKD. The CDR3 bases are TGTGCCACCAGTGAGGGACACGTGTACAATGAGCAGTTCTTC. The encoded protein is CATSEGHVYNEQFF.

The chain has TRBV15 and TRBJ2-3; TRBD1 aligns across 11 bases. With V trimmed by 1 base and J by 4 bases, 7 bases remained unmatched. This CDR3 comprises 17 residues. In germline, CDR1 is LNHNV, CDR2 YYDKDF (reference sequence). CDR3 in amino acids: CATSRGGGQGVSDTQYF. CDR3 bases: TGTGCCACCAGCAGAGGGGGGGGACAGGGGGTGTCAGATACGCAGTATTTT.

V and J are TRBV27 and TRBJ2-1, with TRBD1 as a possible D gene (5 bases). This CDR3 contains 14 residues. Germline CDR1 is MNHEY and CDR2 is SMNVEV (reference sequence). The V and J ends lost 8 bases and 1 base respectively, with 12 bases between them. The CDR3, as DNA: TGTGCCAGCGACAGACTGGGGTCCTACAATGAGCAGTTCTTC. Residues: CASDRLGSYNEQFF.

Turning to this clonotype: The junction shows a germline mismatch at one end, possibly a read error. This rearrangement joins TRBV9 to TRBJ2-3; 11 bases fit TRBD2. This CDR3 has 16 residues. The V gene's germline CDR1 is SGDLS and CDR2 YYNGEE. The CDR3 region has the DNA TGTACCAGCAGCCGCGTAACTAGCGGGGGAACAGATACGCAGTATTTT. Its translation: CTSSRVTSGGTDTQYF.

The chain carries TRBV28 and TRBJ2-7, with unresolved D. Germline V lookup: CDR1 MDHEN, CDR2 SYDVKM. This CDR3 has 14 amino acids. Trimming removed 6 bases from V and 0 bases from J, with 12 bases in between. The CDR3 DNA reads TGTGCCAGCAGCTTTGAACTGATCTCCTACGAGCAGTACTTC. Its protein product is CASSFELISYEQYF.

The chain combines TRBV24-1 with TRBJ2-1, with 11 bases aligning to TRBD2. V gave up 0 bases and J gave up 5 bases; unmatched junction bases: 5. The CDR3 covers 17 residues. Germline values: CDR1 KGHDR, CDR2 SFDVKD. CDR3 sequence reads: CATSDLFSSGGHNEQFF. The CDR3 DNA reads TGTGCCACCAGTGATTTGTTTTCTAGCGGGGGGCACAATGAGCAGTTCTTC.

This clonotype was picked up a small number of times. V and J are TRBV6-6 and TRBJ2-7; D remains unclear. Germline V lookup: CDR1 MNHNY, CDR2 SVGAGI (reference sequence). The CDR3 is made up of 13 amino acids. The germline V and J ends were trimmed by 4 bases and 0 bases, with 7 bases remaining between them. CDR3 loop: CASSFHPSYEQYF. The CDR3, as DNA: TGTGCCAGCAGTTTCCATCCCTCCTACGAGCAGTACTTC.